The TCR beta chain under discussion was sequenced for a study of blood T cell repertoires in COVID-19. Whole-study context: Both acute and convalescent COVID-19 samples were obtained from the United States, Italy and Spain.

The germline V gene has CDR1 LNHDA and CDR2 SQIVND (reference sequence). The CDR3 sequence is 15 residues long. With 5 bases clipped from V and 4 bases from J, the junction kept 11 bases outside the gene matches. Assay used: immunoSEQ multiplex PCR; TCRdb lists only in-frame clones, some missing. The repertoire holds about 160,000 clones, with around 84% as singletons. Sequences were obtained from peripheral blood. The V and J genes are TRBV19 and TRBJ2-7; 7 bases fit TRBD1. This TCR derives from a middle-aged man with acute or convalescent COVID-19. CDR3 in amino acids: CASSLHGTAQYEQYF. The CDR3 nucleotides are TGTGCCAGTAGTCTACACGGGACAGCTCAATACGAGCAGTACTTC.